A selection of T cell receptor beta chains follows, all from one sample in a study of T cells in Graves' hyperthyroidism and ophthalmopathy. TCRdb analysed the multiplex PCR reads with MiXCR anew, one entry per CDR3 protein. The sample includes about 400,000 distinct CDR3 sequences, 15% of them seen just once. The specimen sequenced was blood. These receptors all come from a woman in her twenties or thirties with Graves' hyperthyroidism. CDR3s include the opening cysteine and the closing phenylalanine or tryptophan. The order of the fields is D gene, J gene, V gene, clone size, CDR3 DNA, CDR3 protein. A D gene is named only where the DNA matches it firmly. Clone size is stated in some rows and not others, as once, few, many or a class when expanded.

>.|TRBJ2-1|TRBV5-1|many
TGCGCCAGCAGCTTGGAGCGGATTAAGGGGAGTGAGCAGTTCTTC
CASSLERIKGSEQFF
>.|TRBJ2-5|TRBV6-1|many
TGTGCCAGCAGCTCTAATAGTGGGGGAGAAGAGACCCAGTACTTC
CASSSNSGGEETQYF
>TRBD1|TRBJ1-1|TRBV7-2|many
TGTGCCAGCAGCTTGACAGGGGGTCCGAACACTGAAGCTTTCTTT
CASSLTGGPNTEAFF
>.|TRBJ2-7|TRBV20-1|many
TGCAGTGCTAGAGATAGTAAGAGGTCTTCCTACGAGCAGTACTTC
CSARDSKRSSYEQYF
>.|TRBJ2-2|TRBV6-1|many
TGTGCCAGCAGTAGGGACCAGGACACCGGGGAGCTGTTTTTT
CASSRDQDTGELFF
>.|TRBJ2-7|TRBV12-3/TRBV12-4|many
TGTGCCAGCACGTGGCCTTCCTCCCGCGAGCAGTACTTC
CASTWPSSREQYF
>TRBD2|TRBJ2-1|TRBV7-3|few
TGTGCCAGCAGCTCCCGGACTAGCGGGAGAGATGAGCAGTTCTTC
CASSSRTSGRDEQFF
>.|TRBJ1-5|TRBV6-1|.
TGTGCCAGCAGCGGGTTGGAGGGCTGGGATCAGCCCCAGCATTTT
CASSGLEGWDQPQHF
>TRBD2|TRBJ2-1|TRBV28|many
TGTGCCAGCAGTCGCCGGGGACTAGCGGGAGGGACATACAATGAGCAGTTCTTC
CASSRRGLAGGTYNEQFF
>.|TRBJ2-3|TRBV7-9|.
TGTGCCAGCAGCCTAACATTGAGGGGGATCACAGATACGCAGTATTTT
CASSLTLRGITDTQYF
>.|TRBJ2-7|TRBV28|many
TGTGCCAGCAGTGGTTGGGCCGAGCAGTACTTC
CASSGWAEQYF
>TRBD2|TRBJ2-5|TRBV9|few
TGTGCCAGCAGCGTCATGACTAGCGGGAGGGAGACCCAGTACTTC
CASSVMTSGRETQYF
>.|TRBJ2-7|TRBV19|.
TGTGCCAGTAGTATCCCGGACAGTCGGCAGTACTTC
CASSIPDSRQYF
>.|TRBJ1-4|TRBV9|few
TGTGCCAGCAGCAAACGGACGGGGAATTTTGAAAAACTGTTTTTT
CASSKRTGNFEKLFF
>.|TRBJ2-5|TRBV2|.
TGTGCCAGCAGTGATTGGGTCGGGGTAGGAGAGACCCAGTACTTC
CASSDWVGVGETQYF
>.|TRBJ1-2|TRBV6-2/TRBV6-3|.
TGTGCCAGCAGACACGAAACCGACAGGACTGGCTACACCTTC
CASRHETDRTGYTF
>TRBD2|TRBJ2-2|TRBV7-8|many
TGTGCCAGCAGCTCGACTAGCGGGAGGGCGGTAACCGGGGAGCTGTTTTTT
CASSSTSGRAVTGELFF
>.|TRBJ2-5|TRBV6-1|many
TGTGCCAGCAGTGAATGGTTTGGGGGAATCCAAGAGACCCAGTACTTC
CASSEWFGGIQETQYF
>.|TRBJ2-5|TRBV12-3/TRBV12-4|few
TGTGCCAGCAGTCCATGGGACGGCAAAGAGACCCAGTACTTC
CASSPWDGKETQYF
>.|TRBJ2-3|TRBV4-1|many
TGCGCCAGCAGCCAAGATGGGGCGGGCAGCACAGATACGCAGTATTTT
CASSQDGAGSTDTQYF
>.|TRBJ1-5|TRBV5-8|many
TGTGCCAGCAGCTTTGCGGTGGGCGCGGGCAATCAGCCCCAGCATTTT
CASSFAVGAGNQPQHF
>TRBD2|TRBJ2-3|TRBV12-3/TRBV12-4|many
TGTGCCAGCACCTTTAGCGGGACTAGCACAGATACGCAGTATTTT
CASTFSGTSTDTQYF
>.|TRBJ1-5|TRBV7-9|few
TGTGCCAGCAGCTTTGGGGGAGGTCAGCCCCAGCATTTT
CASSFGGGQPQHF
>TRBD1|TRBJ1-4|TRBV28|.
TGTGCCAGCAATGGACAGGATGAAAAACTGTTTTTT
CASNGQDEKLFF
>.|TRBJ2-2|TRBV10-1|.
TGCGCCAGCAGTGAAGTTGGGAGGAACACCGGGGAGCTGTTTTTT
CASSEVGRNTGELFF
>TRBD2|TRBJ2-5|TRBV19|few
TGTGCCAGTAGTAGCCAGGGACTAGCGCAAGAGACCCAGTACTTC
CASSSQGLAQETQYF
>.|TRBJ2-7|TRBV29-1|few
TGCAGCGCTGCTGACTCGACAGGTTGGGAGGCCGAGCAGTACTTC
CSAADSTGWEAEQYF
>TRBD2|TRBJ2-7|TRBV12-5|.
TGTGCTAGTGGTTCTCAACTAGCGGGCAGCTCCTACGAGCAGTACTTC
CASGSQLAGSSYEQYF
>.|TRBJ1-2|TRBV24-1|few
TGTGCCACCAGTGACCCGGGAGGCTACACCTTC
CATSDPGGYTF
>TRBD1|TRBJ1-2|TRBV28|many
TGTGCCAGCAGTGAAGGACAGGGGGCGCTTAGAGGCTACACCTTC
CASSEGQGALRGYTF
>.|TRBJ1-5|TRBV6-1|.
TGTGCCAGCAGTGAAAAGAGGGCTAGCAATCAGCCCCAGCATTTT
CASSEKRASNQPQHF
>.|TRBJ1-6|TRBV6-1|.
TGTGCCAGCAGCTGGTGGCAGAGCTCCTATAATTCACCCCTCCACTTT
CASSWWQSSYNSPLHF
>.|TRBJ2-1|TRBV18|many
TGTGCCAGCTCATTACCCTACAATGAGCAGTTCTTC
CASSLPYNEQFF
>TRBD1|TRBJ2-2|TRBV10-3|.
TGTGCCATCAATCGCAGGGGGCTGGACACCGGGGAGCTGTTTTTT
CAINRRGLDTGELFF
>TRBD1|TRBJ2-1|TRBV11-2|.
TGTGCCAGCAGCTTCGGGGGGACAGGGTCCTACAATGAGCAGTTCTTC
CASSFGGTGSYNEQFF
>TRBD1|TRBJ1-3|TRBV10-2|few
TGCGCCAGCTCTTCGGGGACAGCGGACTCTGGAAACACCATATATTTT
CASSSGTADSGNTIYF
>.|TRBJ2-4|TRBV2|few
TGTGCCAGCAGTGTCGACCTAGCTGCCAAAAACATTCAGTACTTC
CASSVDLAAKNIQYF
>TRBD2|TRBJ2-2|TRBV12-3/TRBV12-4|many
TGTGCCAGCAGTCTAGCGGGGGTGAACACCGGGGAGCTGTTTTTT
CASSLAGVNTGELFF
>TRBD1|TRBJ1-2|TRBV18|many
TGTGCCAGCTCCGCAGAACAGGGGGCGAATGGCTACACCTTC
CASSAEQGANGYTF
>.|TRBJ2-3|TRBV4-1|many
TGCGCCAGCAGCCAAGGAGGTAGTCCCACGCAGTATTTT
CASSQGGSPTQYF
>TRBD1|TRBJ1-2|TRBV5-1|many
TGCGCCAGCAGCCCGATGACAGGGGACTATGGCTACACCTTC
CASSPMTGDYGYTF
>.|TRBJ1-5|TRBV15|.
TGTGCCACCAGCAGAGGTGGGAGTCAGCCCCAGCATTTT
CATSRGGSQPQHF
>TRBD2|TRBJ2-5|TRBV6-2/TRBV6-3|.
TGTGCCAGCAGTTCTGGACTAGCGGAGCATGAGTACTTC
CASSSGLAEHEYF
>.|TRBJ2-1|TRBV11-2|few
TGTGCCAGCATAGAGGACGTTTGGAGCTCCTACAATGAGCAGTTCTTC
CASIEDVWSSYNEQFF
>.|TRBJ2-1|TRBV5-8|many
TGTGCCAGCAGCTTAGGACTATCCCCATACAATGAGCAGTTCTTC
CASSLGLSPYNEQFF
>.|TRBJ2-3|TRBV7-3|few
TGTGCCAGCAGCGGATATGGCACAGATACGCAGTATTTT
CASSGYGTDTQYF
>TRBD2|TRBJ2-7|TRBV3-1|few
TGTGCCAGCAGCCACGGGACTAGCGGTCGTGGGTCCTACGAGCAGTACTTC
CASSHGTSGRGSYEQYF